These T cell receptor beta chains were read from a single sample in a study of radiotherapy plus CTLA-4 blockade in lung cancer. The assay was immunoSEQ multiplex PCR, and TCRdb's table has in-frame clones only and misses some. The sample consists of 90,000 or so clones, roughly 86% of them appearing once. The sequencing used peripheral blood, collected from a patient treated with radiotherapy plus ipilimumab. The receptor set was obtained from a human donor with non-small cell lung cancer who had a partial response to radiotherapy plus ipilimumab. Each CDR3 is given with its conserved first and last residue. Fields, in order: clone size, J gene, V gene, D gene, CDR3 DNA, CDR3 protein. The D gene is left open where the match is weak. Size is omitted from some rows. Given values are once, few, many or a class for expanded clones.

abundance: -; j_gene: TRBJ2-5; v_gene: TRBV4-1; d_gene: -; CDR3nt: TGCGCCAGCAGCCAAGATAGGGGTCTTCAAGAGACCCAGTACTTC; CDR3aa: CASSQDRGLQETQYF
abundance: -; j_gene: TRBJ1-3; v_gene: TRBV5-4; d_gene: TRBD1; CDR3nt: TGTGCCAGCAGCTTGGACAGGGGCTCTGGAAACACCATATATTTT; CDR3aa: CASSLDRGSGNTIYF
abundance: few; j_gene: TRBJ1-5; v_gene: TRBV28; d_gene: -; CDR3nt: TGTGCCAGCAGTTTACCCGCAGGGGCCCAGCATTTT; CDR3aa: CASSLPAGAQHF
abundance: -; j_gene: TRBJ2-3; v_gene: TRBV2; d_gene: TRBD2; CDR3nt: TGTGCCAGCAGTGACGCGGGAGCTGGATCAGATACGCAGTATTTT; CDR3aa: CASSDAGAGSDTQYF
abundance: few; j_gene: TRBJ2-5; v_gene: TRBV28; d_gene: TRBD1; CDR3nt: TGTGCCAGCAGTTCCGGACAGGGGCCTGTAGAGACCCAGTACTTC; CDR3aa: CASSSGQGPVETQYF
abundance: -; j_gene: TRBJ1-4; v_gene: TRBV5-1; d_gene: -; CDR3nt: TGCGCCAGCATGGAGCAGGGGCCTAATGAAAAACTGTTTTTT; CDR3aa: CASMEQGPNEKLFF
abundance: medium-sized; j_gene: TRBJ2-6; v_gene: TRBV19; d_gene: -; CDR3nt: TGTGCCAGTAGTATTTTCTCGGGTTCTGGGGCCAACGTCCTGACTTTC; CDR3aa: CASSIFSGSGANVLTF
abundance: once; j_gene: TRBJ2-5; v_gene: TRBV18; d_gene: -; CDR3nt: TGTGCCAGCTCACCCGGGACACCGCAAGAGACCCAGTACTTC; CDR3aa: CASSPGTPQETQYF
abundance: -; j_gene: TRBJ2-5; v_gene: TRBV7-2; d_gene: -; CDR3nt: TGTGCCAGCAGCCGCGACAGACAAGAGACCCAGTACTTC; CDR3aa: CASSRDRQETQYF
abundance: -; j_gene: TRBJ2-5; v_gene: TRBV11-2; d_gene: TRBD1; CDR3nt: TGTGCCAGCAGCTGGGCGGGACAGGACTACTTC; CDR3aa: CASSWAGQDYF
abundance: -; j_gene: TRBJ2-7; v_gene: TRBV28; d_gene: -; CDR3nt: TGTGCCAGCAGCCCAGCTGACTGGGCAGGGGGGTCCTACGAGCAGTACTTC; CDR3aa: CASSPADWAGGSYEQYF
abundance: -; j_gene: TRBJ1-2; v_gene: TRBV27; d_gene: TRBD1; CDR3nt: TGTGCCAGCTACAGGACAGGGGGCTATGGCTACACCTTC; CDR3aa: CASYRTGGYGYTF
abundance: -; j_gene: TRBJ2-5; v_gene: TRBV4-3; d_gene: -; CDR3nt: TGCGCCAGCAGCCAAGATTTGGGCAGGGCGGAGACCCAGTACTTC; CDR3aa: CASSQDLGRAETQYF
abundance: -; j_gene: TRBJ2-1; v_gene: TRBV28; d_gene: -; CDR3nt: TGTGCCAGCAGTAAGGGGGTTTCCCACAATGAGCAGTTCTTC; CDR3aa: CASSKGVSHNEQFF
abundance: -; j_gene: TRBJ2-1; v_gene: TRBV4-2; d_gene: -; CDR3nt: TGTGCCAGCAGCCAAGGGCAGAGGGACAATGAGCAGTTCTTC; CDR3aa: CASSQGQRDNEQFF
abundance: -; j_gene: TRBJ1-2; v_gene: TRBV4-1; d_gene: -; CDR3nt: TGCGCCAGCAGCCAAGAACCCGGGAGCTATGGCTACACCTTC; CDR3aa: CASSQEPGSYGYTF
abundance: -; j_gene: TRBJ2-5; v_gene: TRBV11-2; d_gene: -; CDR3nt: TGTGCCAGCAGTCGAGGGGAGACCCAGTACTTC; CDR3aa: CASSRGETQYF
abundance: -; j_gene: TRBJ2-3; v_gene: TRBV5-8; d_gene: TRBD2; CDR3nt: TGTGCCAGCACCCCTCGCGGGAGGGCCTCAGATACGCAGTATTTT; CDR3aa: CASTPRGRASDTQYF
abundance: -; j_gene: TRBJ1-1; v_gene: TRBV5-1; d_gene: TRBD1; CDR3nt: TGCGCCACCCGCGAAGGGGGCGTCTCGAACACTGAAGCTTTCTTT; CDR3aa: CATREGGVSNTEAFF
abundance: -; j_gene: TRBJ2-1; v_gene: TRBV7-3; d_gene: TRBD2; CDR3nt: TGTGCCAGCAGCTCTATCCGACTAGCGGGAGGCCAAGGAGCTCCCGAGCAGTTCTTC; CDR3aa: CASSSIRLAGGQGAPEQFF
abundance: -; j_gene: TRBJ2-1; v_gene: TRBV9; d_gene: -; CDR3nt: TGTGCCAGCAGCGTAGGAGACATGTACAATGAGCAGTTCTTC; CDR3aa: CASSVGDMYNEQFF
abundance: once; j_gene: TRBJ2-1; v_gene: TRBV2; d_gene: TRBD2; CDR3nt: TGTGCCAGCAGCGGGACTAGCGGTAATGAGCAGTTCTTC; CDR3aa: CASSGTSGNEQFF
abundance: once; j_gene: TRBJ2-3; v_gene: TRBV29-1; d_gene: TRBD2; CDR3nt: TGCAGCGTCCGGACTAGCGGGAGATTGTTTCAGACAGATACGCAGTATTTT; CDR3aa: CSVRTSGRLFQTDTQYF
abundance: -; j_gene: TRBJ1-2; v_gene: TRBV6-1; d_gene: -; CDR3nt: TGTGCCAGCAGGAACAAGGACAGACCCTATGGCTACATCTTC; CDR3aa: CASRNKDRPYGYIF